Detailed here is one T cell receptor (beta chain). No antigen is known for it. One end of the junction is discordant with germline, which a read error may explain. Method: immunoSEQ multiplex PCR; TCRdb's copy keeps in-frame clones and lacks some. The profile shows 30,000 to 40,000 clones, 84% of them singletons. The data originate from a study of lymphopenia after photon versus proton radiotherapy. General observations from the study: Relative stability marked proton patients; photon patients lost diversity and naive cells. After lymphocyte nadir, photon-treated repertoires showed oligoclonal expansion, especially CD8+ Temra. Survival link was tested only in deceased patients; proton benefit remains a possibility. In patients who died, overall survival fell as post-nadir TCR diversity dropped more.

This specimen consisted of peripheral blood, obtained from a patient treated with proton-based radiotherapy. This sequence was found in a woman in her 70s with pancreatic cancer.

DNA for the CDR3: TGTGCCAGCAGTCCGACTAGCGGGGGCTTTAACTTC. Protein sequence: CASSPTSGGFNF. The chain links TRBV28 to TRBJ2-7; 12 bases line up with TRBD2. The CDR3 contains 12 residues. Germline V gene lookup returns CDR1 MDHEN and CDR2 SYDVKM.